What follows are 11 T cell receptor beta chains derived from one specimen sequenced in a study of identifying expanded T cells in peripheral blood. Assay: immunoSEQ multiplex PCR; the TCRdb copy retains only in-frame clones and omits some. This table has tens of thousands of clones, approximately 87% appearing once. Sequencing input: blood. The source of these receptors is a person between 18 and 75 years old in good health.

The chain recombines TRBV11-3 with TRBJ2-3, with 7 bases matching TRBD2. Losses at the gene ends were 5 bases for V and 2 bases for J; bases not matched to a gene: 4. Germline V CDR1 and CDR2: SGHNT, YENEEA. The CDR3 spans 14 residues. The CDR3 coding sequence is TGTGCCAGCAGCCCCCGGGACTACACAGATACGCAGTATTTT. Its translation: CASSPRDYTDTQYF.

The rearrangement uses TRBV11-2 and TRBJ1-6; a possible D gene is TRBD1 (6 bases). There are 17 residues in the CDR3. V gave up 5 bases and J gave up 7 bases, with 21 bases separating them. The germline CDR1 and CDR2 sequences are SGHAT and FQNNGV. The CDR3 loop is CASSTITGPGRNSPLHF. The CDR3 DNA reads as TGTGCCAGCAGCACAATCACAGGGCCGGGAAGGAATTCACCCCTCCACTTT.

The CDR3 nucleotides are TGTGCCAGCTCCGACCAGGGCCCTGGGGCCAACGTCCTGACTTTC. Its translation is CASSDQGPGANVLTF. The gene calls are TRBV18 and TRBJ2-6, with a possible D match to TRBD1 (5 bases). This CDR3 spans 15 amino acids. V gave up 6 bases and J gave up 2 bases, with 11 bases separating them. Germline V CDR1 and CDR2: KGHSH, LQKENI.

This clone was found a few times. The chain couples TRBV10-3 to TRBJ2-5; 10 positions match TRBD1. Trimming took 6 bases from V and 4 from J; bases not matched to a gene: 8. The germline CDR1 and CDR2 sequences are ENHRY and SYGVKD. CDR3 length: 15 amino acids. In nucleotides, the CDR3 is TGTGCCATCAGCCTAGGACAGGGGGAAGCAGAGACCCAGTACTTC. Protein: CAISLGQGEAETQYF.

In DNA, the CDR3 is TGCGCCAGCAGCTCGACAGGGATGAACACTGAAGCTTTCTTT. It encodes CASSSTGMNTEAFF. The chain links TRBV5-1 to TRBJ1-1; 7 bases are a match to TRBD1. The CDR3 covers 14 residues. Germline lookup yields CDR1 SGHRS and CDR2 YFSETQ. With V trimmed by 3 bases and J by 0 bases, 2 bases remained unmatched.

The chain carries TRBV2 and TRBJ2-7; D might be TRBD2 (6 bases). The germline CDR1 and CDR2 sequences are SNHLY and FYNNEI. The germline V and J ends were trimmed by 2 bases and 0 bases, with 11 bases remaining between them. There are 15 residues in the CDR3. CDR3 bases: TGTGCCAGCAGTGAATCGGGAGCTAGCTCCTACGAGCAGTACTTC. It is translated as CASSESGASSYEQYF.

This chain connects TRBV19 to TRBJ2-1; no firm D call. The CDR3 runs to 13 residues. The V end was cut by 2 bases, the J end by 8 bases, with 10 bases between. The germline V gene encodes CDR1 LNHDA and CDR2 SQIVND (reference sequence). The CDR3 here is CASSIRQLDEQFF. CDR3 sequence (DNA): TGTGCCAGTAGTATACGCCAGTTAGATGAGCAGTTCTTC.

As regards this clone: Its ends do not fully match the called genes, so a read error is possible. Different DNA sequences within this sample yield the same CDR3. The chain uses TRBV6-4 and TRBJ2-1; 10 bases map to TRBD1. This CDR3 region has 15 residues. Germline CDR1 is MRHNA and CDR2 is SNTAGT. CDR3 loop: CASSQGTGDYNEQFF. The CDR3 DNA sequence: TGTGCTAGCAGTCAGGGGACAGGGGACTACAATGAGCAGTTCTTC.

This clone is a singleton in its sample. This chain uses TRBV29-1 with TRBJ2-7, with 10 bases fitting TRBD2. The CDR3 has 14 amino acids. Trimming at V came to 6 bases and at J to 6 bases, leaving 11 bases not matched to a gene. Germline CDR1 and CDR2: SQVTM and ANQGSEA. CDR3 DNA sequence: TGCAGCGTAAGATCCGGGACTAGCGCGGGCGAGCAGTACTTC. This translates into CSVRSGTSAGEQYF.

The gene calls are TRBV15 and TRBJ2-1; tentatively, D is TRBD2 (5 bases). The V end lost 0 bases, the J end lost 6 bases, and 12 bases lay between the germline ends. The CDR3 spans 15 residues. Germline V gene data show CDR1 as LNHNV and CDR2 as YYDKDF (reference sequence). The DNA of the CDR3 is TGTGCCACCAGCAGAGATATTGACGGGATCAATGAGCAGTTCTTC. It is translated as CATSRDIDGINEQFF.

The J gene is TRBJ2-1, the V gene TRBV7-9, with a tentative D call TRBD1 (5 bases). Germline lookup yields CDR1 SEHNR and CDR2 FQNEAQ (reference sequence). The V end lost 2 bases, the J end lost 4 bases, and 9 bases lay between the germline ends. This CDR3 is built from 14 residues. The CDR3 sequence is CASSLLTEYNEQFF. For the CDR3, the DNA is TGTGCCAGCAGCTTACTGACAGAGTACAATGAGCAGTTCTTC.